The 22 T cell receptor beta chains below were found in one sample sequenced in a study of technical replicates of blood from four donors. TCRdb's table, derived via immunoSEQ multiplex PCR, lists solely in-frame clones and lacks some. This table holds 98,000 or so clones, more than 90% found once. Material for sequencing was T cells isolated from PBMCs. The receptor set was obtained from a human donor in good health.

The chain recombines TRBV6-1 with TRBJ1-2, with 7 bases that match TRBD1. The trim removed 5 bases at V and 4 bases at J, leaving 1 base unmatched. The length of the CDR3 is 12 residues. CDR1 and CDR2 from the germline V gene are MNHNS and SASEGT. The CDR3: CASSRDSYGYTF. CDR3 sequence (DNA): TGTGCCAGCAGTAGGGACAGCTATGGCTACACCTTC.

This rearrangement joins TRBV6-1 to TRBJ2-3; 8 positions agree with TRBD1. This CDR3 is built from 14 residues. Germline trimming cut 4 bases from V and 6 bases from J; bases unmatched to any gene: 6. Germline V lookup: CDR1 MNHNS, CDR2 SASEGT. CDR3 amino acids: CASSASTGGDTQYF. The DNA of the CDR3 is TGTGCCAGCAGTGCATCTACAGGGGGGGATACGCAGTATTTT.

The gene calls are TRBV29-1 and TRBJ2-1, with TRBD1 identical over 7 bases. The germline V gene encodes CDR1 SQVTM and CDR2 ANQGSEA. With V trimmed by 4 bases and J by 15 bases, 9 bases remained unmatched. The CDR3 is 11 residues long. The CDR3 sequence: CSVVGQGVMFF. As DNA, the CDR3 is TGCAGCGTTGTAGGGCAGGGGGTAATGTTCTTC.

In this sample, this clone turned up once. The chain links TRBV5-1 to TRBJ1-4; no clear D. Germline CDR1 reads SGHRS; CDR2 reads YFSETQ. The CDR3 extends over 14 amino acids. V gave up 6 bases and J gave up 5 bases, with 14 bases separating them. The chain's CDR3 is CASTTTPENEKLFF. The CDR3 coding sequence is TGCGCCAGCACAACTACGCCAGAGAATGAAAAACTGTTTTTT. The full variable domain, in which reference TRBV5-1 and TRBJ1-4 provide the parts outside the CDR3, is KAGVTQTPRYLIKTRGQQVTLSCSPISGHRSVSWYQQTPGQGLQFLFEYFSETQRNKGNFPGRFSGRQFSNSRSEMNVSTLELGDSALYLCASTTTPENEKLFFGSGTQLSVL.

This rearrangement joins TRBV5-1 to TRBJ1-1, with D perhaps TRBD1 (5 bases). V was clipped by 0 bases and J by 4 bases, with 13 bases between them. The CDR3 totals 15 residues. Looked up from germline, CDR1 is SGHRS and CDR2 is YFSETQ. CDR3 loop: CASSLGGRGFTEAFF. Written as DNA, the CDR3 is TGCGCCAGCAGCTTGGGTGGTCGGGGGTTCACTGAAGCTTTCTTT.

This clone was seen only once. The chain couples TRBV27 to TRBJ2-1; 8 nucleotides match TRBD2. The V gene end was trimmed by 6 bases and the J gene end by 6 bases; junction bases not matched to a gene: 13. CDR3 size: 16 residues. Germline V CDR1 and CDR2: MNHEY, SMNVEV (reference sequence). CDR3 loop: CASSLISGGFRNEQFF. As DNA, the CDR3 is TGTGCCAGCAGCCTAATAAGCGGGGGCTTTCGCAATGAGCAGTTCTTC.

The CDR3, as DNA: TGTGCCAGCAGCTCAATTGGGGGAGGATCCATGAACACTGAAGCTTTCTTT. Translated: CASSSIGGGSMNTEAFF. The chain recombines TRBV11-2 with TRBJ1-1, with D possibly TRBD1 on 5 matching bases. There are 17 residues in the CDR3. Trimming took off 4 bases at V and 0 bases at J, with 18 bases between the two ends. The germline CDR1 and CDR2 sequences are SGHAT and FQNNGV.

The rearrangement links TRBV5-6 to TRBJ2-4; 7 bases match TRBD2. V shed 0 bases and J 1 base; nucleotides not matched to a gene: 4. Germline V gives CDR1 SGHDT, CDR2 YYEEEE. CDR3 length: 16 residues. The CDR3 here is CASSLVGGGAKNIQYF. The CDR3 nucleotides are TGTGCCAGCAGCTTGGTCGGGGGAGGGGCCAAAAACATTCAGTACTTC. Full variable domain (remainder filled in from reference TRBV5-6 and TRBJ2-4): DAGVTQSPTHLIKTRGQQVTLRCSPKSGHDTVSWYQQALGQGPQFIFQYYEEEERQRGNFPDRFSGHQFPNYSSELNVNALLLGDSALYLCASSLVGGGAKNIQYFGAGTRLSVL.

J is TRBJ2-3 and V is TRBV28, with D possibly TRBD2 on 6 matching bases. V gave up 6 bases and J gave up 2 bases, with 12 bases separating them. CDR1 is MDHEN, CDR2 SYDVKM, per germline. The CDR3 contains 14 residues. The chain's CDR3 is CASSLGLSTDTQYF. DNA of the CDR3: TGTGCCAGCAGCCTCGGACTATCCACAGATACGCAGTATTTT.

This clone was detected only a few times. CDR3 amino acids: CSVVDRGYAAFF. CDR3 in DNA: TGCAGCGTAGTAGACAGGGGGTACGCAGCTTTCTTT. The chain links TRBV29-1 to TRBJ1-1; 9 bases line up with TRBD1. Germline CDR1 and CDR2: SQVTM and ANQGSEA. CDR3 length: 12 amino acids. Trimming removed 6 bases from V and 10 bases from J; junction bases left unmatched: 9.

The chain combines TRBV7-6 with TRBJ2-7, with TRBD2 matching 8 bases. The trim removed 4 bases at V and 5 bases at J, leaving 7 bases unmatched. This CDR3 spans 14 amino acids. Germline V gene sequence: CDR1 SGHVS, CDR2 FNYEAQ. For the CDR3, the DNA is TGTGCCAGCAGCTCCGAGGCGGGAGGCCACGAGCAGTACTTC. This sequence encodes CASSSEAGGHEQYF. The entire variable domain, with the rest obtained from reference TRBV7-6 and TRBJ2-7, is as follows: GAGVSQSPRYKVTKRGQDVALRCDPISGHVSLYWYRQALGQGPEFLTYFNYEAQQDKSGLPNDRFSAERPEGSISTLTIQRTEQRDSAMYRCASSSEAGGHEQYFGPGTRLTVT.

The chain uses TRBV7-3 and TRBJ1-1, with TRBD1 matching over 11 bases. V dropped 4 bases and J dropped 4; count of bases not matched to a gene: 8. Germline lookup yields CDR1 SGHTA and CDR2 FQGTGA. The CDR3 has 16 amino acids. The CDR3 DNA reads as TGTGCCAGCAGCTCCTTGGGGACAGGGGGTGGCACTGAAGCTTTCTTT. Its protein is CASSSLGTGGGTEAFF. Variable domain in full (rest from reference TRBV7-3 and TRBJ1-1): GAGVSQTPSNKVTEKGKYVELRCDPISGHTALYWYRQSLGQGPEFLIYFQGTGAADDSGLPNDRFFAVRPEGSVSTLKIQRTERGDSAVYLCASSSLGTGGGTEAFFGQGTRLTVV.

The chain employs TRBV11-2 and TRBJ2-3, with unresolved D. Germline V gene data show CDR1 as SGHAT and CDR2 as FQNNGV. V shed 5 bases and J shed 6 bases, with 9 bases lying between them. The CDR3 length is 12 residues. The CDR3 here is CASSPGGDTQYF. CDR3 coding DNA: TGTGCCAGCAGCCCGGGTGGCGATACGCAGTATTTT.

This chain joins TRBV11-1 and TRBJ2-7; 8 positions match TRBD1. Trimming at V came to 4 bases and at J to 2 bases, leaving 4 bases not matched to a gene. The germline CDR1 and CDR2 sequences are SGHAT and FQDESV (reference sequence). The CDR3 runs 14 residues. The CDR3 loop is CASSYGQGTYEQYF. CDR3 DNA: TGTGCCAGCAGCTATGGACAGGGAACCTACGAGCAGTACTTC.

J is TRBJ2-5 and V is TRBV6-1; the match to TRBD1 covers 9 bases. V shed 6 bases, J shed 5 bases, and the junction held 7 bases outside the gene matches. Germline CDR1 and CDR2: MNHNS and SASEGT. This CDR3 comprises 14 residues. CDR3 residues: CASRAGTGRETQYF. In DNA form, the CDR3 reads TGTGCCAGCAGGGCCGGGACAGGGAGGGAGACCCAGTACTTC.

V usage is TRBV11-3 and J usage is TRBJ2-4; unclear D gene. V lost 4 bases and J lost 0, with 7 bases in between. The CDR3 consists of 14 residues. The germline gives CDR1 SGHNT, CDR2 YENEEA. This CDR3 is CASSSREAKNIQYF. Written as DNA, the CDR3 is TGTGCCAGCAGCTCCCGCGAAGCCAAAAACATTCAGTACTTC.

This sequence joins TRBV6-5 and TRBJ1-5; no firm D call. CDR3 length: 14 amino acids. V shed 0 bases and J shed 2 bases, with 5 bases lying between them. Germline values: CDR1 MNHEY, CDR2 SVGAGI. The CDR3 protein is CASSYSSGNQPQHF. As DNA, the CDR3 is TGTGCCAGCAGTTACTCGAGCGGCAATCAGCCCCAGCATTTT.

The chain has TRBV9 and TRBJ1-3; TRBD1 matches 7 bases. Germline V CDR1 and CDR2: SGDLS, YYNGEE. V lost 3 bases to trimming and J lost 3 bases; unmatched junction nucleotides: 12. The CDR3 has 17 amino acids. The CDR3, as DNA: TGTGCCAGCAGCGGAGAGCGGACAGGCGGTGGTGGAAACACCATATATTTT. Protein product: CASSGERTGGGGNTIYF. Looking up the rest from reference TRBV9 and TRBJ1-3 gives the full variable domain: DSGVTQTPKHLITATGQRVTLRCSPRSGDLSVYWYQQSLDQGLQFLIQYYNGEERAKGNILERFSAQQFPDLHSELNLSSLELGDSALYFCASSGERTGGGGNTIYFGEGSWLTVV.

The chain uses TRBV5-4 and TRBJ1-1, with TRBD1 matching over 7 bases. Trimming removed 4 bases from V and 5 bases from J; junction bases left unmatched: 8. CDR1 SGHNT and CDR2 YYREEE come from the germline V gene (reference sequence). This CDR3 is built from 14 residues. The CDR3 sequence: CASSIQGIGTEAFF. The CDR3 DNA reads as TGTGCCAGCAGCATACAGGGGATTGGGACTGAAGCTTTCTTT.

This clone was seen only once. The CDR3 region is CASSQAGGGAYNEQFF. As DNA, the CDR3 is TGTGCCAGCAGCCAGGCGGGGGGAGGGGCCTACAATGAGCAGTTCTTC. This chain connects TRBV4-2 to TRBJ2-1; 8 bases align to TRBD2. The CDR3 is 16 amino acids. V trimming: 3 bases; J trimming: 2 bases; junction bases outside the gene matches: 6. The germline V gene has CDR1 LGHNA and CDR2 YNFKEQ.

The rearrangement uses TRBV19 and TRBJ1-2; no definite D call. V was pared by 3 bases and J by 5 bases, with 10 bases between. The CDR3 loop spans 13 amino acids. The germline CDR1 and CDR2 sequences are LNHDA and SQIVND (reference sequence). CDR3 protein: CASSIRRGYGYTF. CDR3 in DNA: TGTGCCAGTAGTATTCGGCGGGGTTATGGCTACACCTTC.

J is TRBJ2-1 and V is TRBV13, with 13 positions matching TRBD2. Germline assignment: CDR1 PRHDT and CDR2 FYEKMQ (reference sequence). This CDR3 is 20 amino acids long. The V gene end was trimmed by 1 base and the J gene end by 1 base; junction bases not matched to a gene: 10. The CDR3 nucleotides are TGTGCCAGCAGCTTAGTCGGGGGACTAGCGGGATACTTTTCCTACAATGAGCAGTTCTTC. It yields the protein CASSLVGGLAGYFSYNEQFF.